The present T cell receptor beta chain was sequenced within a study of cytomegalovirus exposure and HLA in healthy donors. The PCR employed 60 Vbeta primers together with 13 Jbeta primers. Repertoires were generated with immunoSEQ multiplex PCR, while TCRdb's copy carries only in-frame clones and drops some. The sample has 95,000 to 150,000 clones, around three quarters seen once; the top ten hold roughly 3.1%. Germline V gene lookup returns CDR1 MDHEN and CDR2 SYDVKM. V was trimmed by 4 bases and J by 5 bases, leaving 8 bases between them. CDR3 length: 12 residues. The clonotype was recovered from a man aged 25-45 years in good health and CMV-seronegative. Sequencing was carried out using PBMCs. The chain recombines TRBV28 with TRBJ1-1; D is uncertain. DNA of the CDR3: TGTGCCAGCAGTTCAACCGAGACTGAAGCTTTCTTT. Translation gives CASSSTETEAFF.